The 19 T cell receptor beta chains presented below share a single source sample, sequenced in a study of control samples from healthy donors and cancer patients. Assay: immunoSEQ multiplex PCR; the TCRdb copy retains only in-frame clones and omits some. The table includes 91,000 or so clones, roughly nine tenths detected once. Sequenced: blood. These receptors were taken from a woman in her thirties in good health.

The rearrangement links TRBV6-4 to TRBJ2-3; the match to TRBD2 covers 12 bases. CDR3 length: 17 residues. CDR1 is MRHNA, CDR2 SNTAGT, per germline. Trimming cost V 5 bases and J 0 bases; bases outside gene matches: 6. The CDR3 loop reads CASSLLAGGLSTDTQYF. DNA of the CDR3: TGTGCCAGCAGTTTACTAGCGGGGGGTTTAAGCACAGATACGCAGTATTTT.

The J gene is TRBJ1-1, the V gene TRBV5-1, with 7 bases lining up with TRBD1. V lost 2 bases to trimming and J lost 6 bases; unmatched junction nucleotides: 10. The CDR3 runs to 15 residues. From germline, CDR1 is SGHRS and CDR2 YFSETQ. CDR3 amino acids: CASSLQGQRGAEAFF. CDR3 bases: TGCGCCAGCAGCTTACAGGGGCAGCGGGGCGCTGAAGCTTTCTTT.

V gene TRBV19 combines with J gene TRBJ1-5, with TRBD1 matching over 8 bases. This CDR3 has 15 amino acids. V shed 10 bases and J 2 bases; nucleotides not matched to a gene: 10. Germline V gives CDR1 LNHDA, CDR2 SQIVND (reference sequence). The CDR3 bases are TGTGCCATTAGACCGACAGGGGTCGGCAATCAGCCCCAGCATTTT. Translation gives CAIRPTGVGNQPQHF.

The rearrangement uses TRBV2 and TRBJ2-7; D unclear. The germline V and J ends were trimmed by 6 bases and 5 bases, with 14 bases remaining between them. Germline lookup yields CDR1 SNHLY and CDR2 FYNNEI. The CDR3 is 13 residues long. The CDR3 loop reads CASSPEPGDEQYF. The CDR3 DNA reads as TGTGCCAGCAGCCCCGAGCCCGGAGACGAGCAGTACTTC.

This chain connects TRBV27 to TRBJ1-1, with 8 nucleotides matching TRBD1. The CDR3 runs 15 residues. The V gene end was trimmed by 5 bases and the J gene end by 5 bases; junction bases not matched to a gene: 10. The germline gives CDR1 MNHEY, CDR2 SMNVEV (reference sequence). The CDR3 loop is CASSTQGDRRTEAFF. The CDR3 DNA sequence: TGTGCCAGCAGTACGCAGGGGGACAGGAGGACTGAAGCTTTCTTT.

The V call is TRBV23-1, the J call TRBJ1-2; D ambiguous. TRBV23-1 is an ORF, with its function uncertain. V was cut by 9 bases and J by 1 base, with 15 bases left in between. The CDR3 has 14 amino acids. CDR3 protein: CARRRERSNYGYTF. The CDR3 nucleotides are TGCGCCAGAAGAAGGGAACGAAGTAACTATGGCTACACCTTC.

A single count supports this clone. This chain links TRBV30 with TRBJ1-1; 7 nucleotides line up with TRBD1. Germline-derived CDR1 and CDR2 are GTSNPN and SVGIG (reference sequence). With 3 bases clipped from V and 6 bases from J, the junction kept 13 bases outside the gene matches. CDR3 length: 15 amino acids. Here the CDR3 DNA reads TGTGCCTGGAGAATATCAAGACAGGGTTACGCTGAAGCTTTCTTT. Amino acids: CAWRISRQGYAEAFF.

This chain joins TRBV4-2 and TRBJ2-3, with D perhaps TRBD1 or TRBD2 (5 bases each). Trimming stripped 0 bases from V and 8 bases from J, with 15 bases between. CDR1 and CDR2 (germline): LGHNA, YNFKEQ. This CDR3 has 15 amino acids. CDR3 sequence reads: CASSQDPGRGGTQYF. Here the CDR3 DNA reads TGTGCCAGCAGCCAAGATCCAGGGAGAGGAGGTACGCAGTATTTT.

The chain links TRBV4-1 to TRBJ1-6, with D maybe TRBD1 (5 bases). This CDR3 spans 17 amino acids. Germline lookup yields CDR1 MGHRA and CDR2 YSYEKL. Trimming took 3 bases from V and 9 from J, leaving 21 bases between them. The DNA of the CDR3 is TGCGCCAGCAGCCATCCCCCCGCAGGGAGGAAGGGTTCACCCCTCCACTTT. This translates into CASSHPPAGRKGSPLHF.

V and J are TRBV6-5 and TRBJ2-2; 8 positions agree with TRBD1. The CDR3 extends over 15 amino acids. V gave up 7 bases and J gave up 1 base; unmatched junction bases: 5. Germline V gene sequence: CDR1 MNHEY, CDR2 SVGAGI. The CDR3 nucleotides read TGTGCCAGCAAAAAGGGACAGGAGAACACCGGGGAGCTGTTTTTT. Its translation is CASKKGQENTGELFF.

By share of the sample, this clone is medium-sized (0.01 to 0.1%). The gene calls are TRBV5-4 and TRBJ2-7, with TRBD2 matching over 7 bases. With 4 bases clipped from V and 0 bases from J, the junction kept 13 bases outside the gene matches. The germline V gene has CDR1 SGHNT and CDR2 YYREEE (reference sequence). There are 17 residues in the CDR3. DNA of the CDR3: TGTGCCAGCAGCAAGAGCCGCCTGGGCGGGAGCTCCTACGAGCAGTACTTC. Translation gives CASSKSRLGGSSYEQYF.

This chain links TRBV4-1 with TRBJ2-5; the D gene is possibly TRBD2 (5 bases). Germline CDR1 MGHRA, CDR2 YSYEKL. CDR3 length: 14 amino acids. V was pared by 2 bases and J by 5 bases, with 12 bases between. CDR3 DNA sequence: TGCGCCAGCAGCCAACCCGGGGATTGGGAGACCCAGTACTTC. It codes for CASSQPGDWETQYF.

The count of this clone is one. The chain couples TRBV27 to TRBJ2-1, with D hard to call. There are 13 residues in the CDR3. Germline assignment: CDR1 MNHEY and CDR2 SMNVEV (reference sequence). V lost 6 bases to trimming and J lost 9 bases, with 15 bases between them. The DNA for the CDR3 is TGTGCCAGCAGACGACCTACAACTGGTGAGCAGTTCTTC. Protein product: CASRRPTTGEQFF.

The chain carries TRBV28 and TRBJ1-2; maybe TRBD1 (5 bases). The germline V and J ends were trimmed by 2 bases and 2 bases, with 9 bases remaining between them. The CDR3 covers 14 residues. CDR1 and CDR2 (germline): MDHEN, SYDVKM. The CDR3 is CASSLQGGNYGYTF. CDR3 sequence (DNA): TGTGCCAGCAGTTTACAGGGAGGCAACTATGGCTACACCTTC.

The chain joins TRBV5-6 to TRBJ1-4; weak D call: TRBD1 (5 bases). There are 16 residues in the CDR3. Trimming removed 4 bases from V and 8 bases from J, with 21 bases in between. The germline V gene has CDR1 SGHDT and CDR2 YYEEEE. The CDR3 DNA reads as TGTGCCAGCAGCCGAGTAATTATCGGGGCCGGAGAAAAACTGTTTTTT. Translating gives CASSRVIIGAGEKLFF.

The gene calls are TRBV6-1 and TRBJ2-7, with 9 bases fitting TRBD1. J was trimmed by 3 bases and V by 3 bases; bases with no gene match: 6. Germline CDR1 and CDR2: MNHNS and SASEGT. The CDR3 totals 15 residues. The CDR3 spells CASSDPGQGDYEQYF. CDR3 sequence (DNA): TGTGCCAGCAGTGACCCGGGACAGGGTGACTACGAGCAGTACTTC.

This chain uses TRBV5-1 with TRBJ1-1, with D uncertain. The CDR3 runs 13 residues. Germline loops: CDR1 SGHRS, CDR2 YFSETQ. V was shortened by 3 bases and J by 4 bases, with 10 bases between the two germline ends. The CDR3 DNA sequence: TGCGCCAGCAGCTGGAGCCTGAGCACTGAAGCTTTCTTT. Translating it yields CASSWSLSTEAFF.

The J gene is TRBJ1-2, the V gene TRBV19; 7 nucleotides line up with TRBD1. CDR1 LNHDA and CDR2 SQIVND come from the germline V gene (reference sequence). The CDR3 length is 15 residues. Losses at the gene ends were 5 bases for V and 3 bases for J; bases not matched to a gene: 9. Here the CDR3 DNA reads TGTGCCAGTAGTGATCACAGGGGCAAAGACTATGGCTACACCTTC. Translating it yields CASSDHRGKDYGYTF.

The chain joins TRBV7-9 to TRBJ1-2; the match to TRBD1 covers 7 bases. The CDR3 covers 15 residues. V shed 6 bases, J shed 2 bases, and the junction held 9 bases outside the gene matches. Germline V CDR1 and CDR2: SEHNR, FQNEAQ (reference sequence). CDR3 in amino acids: CASSLRQGENYGYTF. DNA of the CDR3: TGTGCCAGCAGTCTCAGACAGGGTGAGAACTATGGCTACACCTTC.